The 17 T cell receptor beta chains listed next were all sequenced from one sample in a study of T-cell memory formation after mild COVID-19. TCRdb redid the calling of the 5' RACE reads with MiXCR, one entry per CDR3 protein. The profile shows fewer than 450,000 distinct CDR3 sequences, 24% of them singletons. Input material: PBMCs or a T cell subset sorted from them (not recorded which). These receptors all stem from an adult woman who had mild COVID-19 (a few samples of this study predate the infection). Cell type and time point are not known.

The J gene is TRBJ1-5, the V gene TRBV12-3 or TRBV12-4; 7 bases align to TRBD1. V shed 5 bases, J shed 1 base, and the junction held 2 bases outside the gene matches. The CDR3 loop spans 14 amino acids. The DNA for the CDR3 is TGTGCCAGCAGTCAGGACAGGAGCAATCAGCCCCAGCATTTT. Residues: CASSQDRSNQPQHF.

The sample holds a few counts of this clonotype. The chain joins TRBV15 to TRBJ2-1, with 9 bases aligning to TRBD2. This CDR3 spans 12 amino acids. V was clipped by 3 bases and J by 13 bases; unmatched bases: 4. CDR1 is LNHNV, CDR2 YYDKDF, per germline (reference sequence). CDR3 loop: CATSSPGLAQFF. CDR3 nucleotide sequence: TGTGCCACCAGCAGTCCGGGACTAGCCCAGTTCTTC. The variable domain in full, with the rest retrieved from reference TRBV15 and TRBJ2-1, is DAMVIQNPRYQVTQFGKPVTLSCSQTLNHNVMYWYQQKSSQAPKLLFHYYDKDFNNEADTPDNFQSRRPNTSFCFLDIRSPGLGDTAMYLCATSSPGLAQFFGPGTRLTVL.

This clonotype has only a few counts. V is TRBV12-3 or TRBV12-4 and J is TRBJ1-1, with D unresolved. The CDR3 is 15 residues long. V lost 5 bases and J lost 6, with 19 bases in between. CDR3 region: CASSPYPMWGAEAFF. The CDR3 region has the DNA TGTGCCAGCAGTCCCTATCCCATGTGGGGAGCTGAAGCTTTCTTT.

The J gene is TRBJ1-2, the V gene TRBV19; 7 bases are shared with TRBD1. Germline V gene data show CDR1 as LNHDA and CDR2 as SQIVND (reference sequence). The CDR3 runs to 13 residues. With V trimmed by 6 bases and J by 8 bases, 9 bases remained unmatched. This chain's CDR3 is CASSTTGEGGYTF. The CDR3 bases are TGTGCCAGTAGCACAACAGGGGAAGGAGGCTACACCTTC.

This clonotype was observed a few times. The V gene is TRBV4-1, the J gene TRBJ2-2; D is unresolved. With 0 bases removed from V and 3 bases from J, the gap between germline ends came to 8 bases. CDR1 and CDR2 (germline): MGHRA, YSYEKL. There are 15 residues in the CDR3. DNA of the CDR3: TGCGCCAGCAGCCAAGACAACAGATACACCGGGGAGCTGTTTTTT. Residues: CASSQDNRYTGELFF.

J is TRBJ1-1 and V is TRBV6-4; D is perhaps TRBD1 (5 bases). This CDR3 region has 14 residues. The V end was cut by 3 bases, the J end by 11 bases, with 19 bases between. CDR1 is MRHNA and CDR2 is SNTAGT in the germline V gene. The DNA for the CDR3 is TGTGCCAGCAGTGAAGCCAGGGAGGTGACCAAGGCTTTCTTT. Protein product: CASSEAREVTKAFF.

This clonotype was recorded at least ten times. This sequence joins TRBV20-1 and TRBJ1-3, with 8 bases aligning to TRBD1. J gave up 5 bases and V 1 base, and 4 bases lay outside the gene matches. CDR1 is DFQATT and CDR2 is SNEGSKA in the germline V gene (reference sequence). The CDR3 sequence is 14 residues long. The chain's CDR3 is CSARVTGDRNTIYF. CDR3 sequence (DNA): TGCAGTGCTAGAGTGACAGGGGACAGAAACACCATATATTTT.

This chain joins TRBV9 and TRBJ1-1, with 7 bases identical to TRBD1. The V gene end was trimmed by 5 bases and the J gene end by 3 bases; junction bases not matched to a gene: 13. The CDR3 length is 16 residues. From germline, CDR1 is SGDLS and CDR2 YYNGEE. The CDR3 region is CASRGIRGIDDTEAFF. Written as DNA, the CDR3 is TGTGCCAGCAGAGGAATCAGGGGGATAGATGACACTGAAGCTTTCTTT.

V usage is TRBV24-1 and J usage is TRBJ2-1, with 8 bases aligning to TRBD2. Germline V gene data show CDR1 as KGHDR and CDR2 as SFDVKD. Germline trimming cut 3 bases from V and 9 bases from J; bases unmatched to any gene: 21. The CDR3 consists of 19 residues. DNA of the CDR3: TGTGCCACCAGTGATCGAACATCCTCCGGGACTAGGGCAGGGGCTGAGCAGTTCTTC. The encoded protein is CATSDRTSSGTRAGAEQFF.

CDR3 nucleotides: TGTGCCAGCAGCCAAGCCCCACAGGGTAGCAATCAGCCCCAGCATTTT. Its translation: CASSQAPQGSNQPQHF. V and J are TRBV4-2 and TRBJ1-5, with D tentatively TRBD1 (6 bases). Germline assignment: CDR1 LGHNA and CDR2 YNFKEQ. V was clipped by 1 base and J by 0 bases, with 10 bases between them. The CDR3 sequence is 16 residues long.

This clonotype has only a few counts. For the CDR3, the DNA is TGTGCCAGCAGCCAAGAACGTAGTACTGAGCAGTTCTTC. Amino acids: CASSQERSTEQFF. V is TRBV3-1 and J is TRBJ2-1; no clear D. V lost 0 bases to trimming and J lost 9 bases, with 9 bases between them. CDR1 LGHDT and CDR2 YNNKEL come from the germline V gene (reference sequence). The CDR3 contains 13 residues.

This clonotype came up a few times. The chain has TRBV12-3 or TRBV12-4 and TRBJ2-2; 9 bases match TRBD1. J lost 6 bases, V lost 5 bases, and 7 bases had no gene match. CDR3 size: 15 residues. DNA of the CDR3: TGTGCCAGCAGTCCGGCCGGGACAGGGTCCGGGGAGCTGTTTTTT. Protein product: CASSPAGTGSGELFF.

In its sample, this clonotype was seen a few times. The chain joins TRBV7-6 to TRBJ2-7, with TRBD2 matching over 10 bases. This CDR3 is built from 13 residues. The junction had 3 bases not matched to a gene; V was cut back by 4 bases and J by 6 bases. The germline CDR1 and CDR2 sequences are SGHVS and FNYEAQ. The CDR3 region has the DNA TGTGCCAGCAGCTCCGGGACTAGCGCCGAGCAGTACTTC. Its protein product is CASSSGTSAEQYF.

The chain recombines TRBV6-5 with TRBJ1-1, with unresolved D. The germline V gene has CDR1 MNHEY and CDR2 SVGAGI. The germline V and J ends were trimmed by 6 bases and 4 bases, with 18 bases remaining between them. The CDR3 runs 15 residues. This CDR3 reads CASSPPGLVSTEAFF. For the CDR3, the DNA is TGTGCCAGCAGCCCACCCGGGCTGGTTAGCACTGAAGCTTTCTTT.

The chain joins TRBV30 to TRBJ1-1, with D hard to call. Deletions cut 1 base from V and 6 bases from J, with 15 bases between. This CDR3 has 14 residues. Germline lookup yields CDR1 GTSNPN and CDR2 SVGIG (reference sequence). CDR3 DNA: TGTGCCTGGAGTGAGCAGATGACGCGTCCTGAAGCTTTCTTT. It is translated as CAWSEQMTRPEAFF.

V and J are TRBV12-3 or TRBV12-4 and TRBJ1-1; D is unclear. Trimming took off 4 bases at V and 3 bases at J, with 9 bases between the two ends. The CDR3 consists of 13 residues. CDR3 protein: CASSSLDYTEAFF. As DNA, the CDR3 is TGTGCCAGCAGTTCCTTAGACTACACTGAAGCTTTCTTT.

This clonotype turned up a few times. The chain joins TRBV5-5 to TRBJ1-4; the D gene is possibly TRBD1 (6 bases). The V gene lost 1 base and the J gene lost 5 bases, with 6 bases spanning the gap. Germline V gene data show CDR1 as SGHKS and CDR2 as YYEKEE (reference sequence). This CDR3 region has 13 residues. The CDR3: CASSLQGNEKLFF. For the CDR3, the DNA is TGTGCCAGCAGCTTGCAGGGGAATGAAAAACTGTTTTTT.